Listed below are T cell receptor beta chains from one sample, sequenced in a study of cytomegalovirus exposure and HLA in healthy donors. The repertoire was sequenced with immunoSEQ multiplex PCR; TCRdb's copy has only in-frame clones and lacks some. Among roughly 180,000 clones listed, approximately 83% were seen once. Sequencing was done on a sample of PBMCs. These receptors originate from a young man in good health and CMV-seropositive. Both conserved end residues are part of each CDR3. D genes are given only for firm matches. The listing skips clone size in some rows; elsewhere it reads once, few, many or a size class.

clone_size	d_call	j_call	v_call	cdr3_nt	cdr3_aa
-	TRBD2	TRBJ2-2	TRBV5-4	TGTGCCAGCAGCTTGGGTAGCGGGGGGTTAAACACCGGGGAGCTGTTTTTT	CASSLGSGGLNTGELFF
-	-	TRBJ1-5	TRBV2	TGTGCCAGCACAGGGGTGGGTAATCAGCCCCAGCATTTT	CASTGVGNQPQHF
-	-	TRBJ2-7	TRBV7-9	TGTTCCAGCAGCTACTACTACGAGCAGTACTTC	CSSSYYYEQYF
-	-	TRBJ1-2	TRBV4-2	TGTGCCAGCAGCCAAGAGGCCCGTGCAGGGAACTATGGCTACACCTTC	CASSQEARAGNYGYTF
-	TRBD2	TRBJ2-1	TRBV7-3	TGTGCCAGCAGCTTATATGGGCGAATAGCGGGGGGGCACAGCAATGAGCAGTTCTTC	CASSLYGRIAGGHSNEQFF
-	-	TRBJ2-7	TRBV5-6	TGTGCCAGCAGCCGCGGAGGTTTGCGAGAGCAGTACTTC	CASSRGGLREQYF
-	-	TRBJ1-3	TRBV5-1	TGCGCCAGCAGCCCCACACTCCTGACAGGCGCTGGAAACACCATATATTTT	CASSPTLLTGAGNTIYF
-	-	TRBJ2-3	TRBV27	TGTGCCAGCAGTTTAGTCACAGGGACAGATACGCAGTATTTT	CASSLVTGTDTQYF
-	-	TRBJ2-5	TRBV5-1	TGCGCCAGCAGCTTGGACCCCCGAGCTCAAGAGACCCAGTACTTC	CASSLDPRAQETQYF
-	TRBD1	TRBJ1-6	TRBV6-1	TGTGCCAGCAAACTGGACAGGGAAGTTAATTCACCCCTCCACTTT	CASKLDREVNSPLHF
-	-	TRBJ1-4	TRBV11-2	TGTGCCAGCAGCCTAAATGAAAAACTGTTTTTT	CASSLNEKLFF
-	-	TRBJ2-4	TRBV5-6	TGTGCCAGCAGCTTCCTCAGGAATGGGAACATTCAGTACTTC	CASSFLRNGNIQYF
few	-	TRBJ1-1	TRBV19	TGTGCCAGTAGTACTCCGGGACAAACTCTGAACACTGAAGCTTTCTTT	CASSTPGQTLNTEAFF
-	-	TRBJ1-4	TRBV9	TGTGCCAGCAGCGAGGGGGGGAAAATGGGAACGGGTGAAAAACTGTTTTTT	CASSEGGKMGTGEKLFF
-	-	TRBJ2-7	TRBV5-8	TGTGCCAGCAGCTTTAGGCCGGGGCAGGGGATCCACGAGCAGTACTTC	CASSFRPGQGIHEQYF
-	TRBD1	TRBJ2-1	TRBV12-5	TGTGCTAGTGGTTCGACCGGGACAGGGTATGAGCAGTTCTTC	CASGSTGTGYEQFF
-	-	TRBJ2-1	TRBV4-3	TGCGCCAGCAGCCAAGGCGGCCAAACCGGTTCGGGGTTTGATCTTCAGTTCTTC	CASSQGGQTGSGFDLQFF
medium-sized	-	TRBJ2-7	TRBV4-3	TGCGCCAGCAGCCAAACCCTGGGCAGCTACGAGCAGTACTTC	CASSQTLGSYEQYF
-	-	TRBJ1-5	TRBV30	TGTGCCTGGAACGCGGGGGCATTCGACTCGCCCCAGCATTTT	CAWNAGAFDSPQHF
-	-	TRBJ2-3	TRBV10-1	TGCGCCAGCAGTGAGTTTCTCTCGGGTGTTCTGAATACGCAGTATTTT	CASSEFLSGVLNTQYF
-	TRBD1	TRBJ2-7	TRBV20-1	TGCAGTGCTAGTCCAGGGGGCGAGCAGTACTTC	CSASPGGEQYF
-	TRBD1	TRBJ2-7	TRBV5-1	TGCGCCAGCCAGGGGGTGGGCTACGAGCAGTACTTC	CASQGVGYEQYF
-	-	TRBJ2-2	TRBV2	TGTGCCAGCAGCGAGGGACACCCGAACACCGGGGAGCTGTTTTTT	CASSEGHPNTGELFF
-	-	TRBJ1-6	TRBV19	TGTGCCAGTAGTATCCGGGGGGATAATTCACCCCTCCACTTT	CASSIRGDNSPLHF
-	-	TRBJ2-3	TRBV5-6	TGTGCCGAGCACCTTACCGGGTCTAGCACAGATACGCAGTATTTT	CAEHLTGSSTDTQYF
-	TRBD2	TRBJ2-1	TRBV9	TGTGCCAGCAGCGTAGATAGCGGGGGAGCTTTGGATGAGCAGTTCTTC	CASSVDSGGALDEQFF
-	TRBD1	TRBJ1-2	TRBV6-5	TGTGCCAGCAGGACGTGGACAGGGACCCATGGCTACACCTTC	CASRTWTGTHGYTF
-	TRBD1	TRBJ2-3	TRBV7-3	TGTGCCAGCAGCCCGGGACAGGAGCCTTCCACAGATACGCAGTATTTT	CASSPGQEPSTDTQYF
few	TRBD1	TRBJ1-6	TRBV28	TGTGCCAGCAGTTTATGGGACAGGAATTCACCCCTCCACTTT	CASSLWDRNSPLHF
-	TRBD1	TRBJ1-1	TRBV6-4	TGTGCCAGCAGTGACTTGACAGGGGGCCCTTACACTGAAGCTTTCTTT	CASSDLTGGPYTEAFF
-	-	TRBJ2-5	TRBV7-9	TGTGCCAGCGAATCCGGTGGGACCCAGTACTTC	CASESGGTQYF
-	TRBD1	TRBJ1-2	TRBV9	TGTGCCAGCAGCGCTAGCCCCGGGGACAGGTGGGTGGGTGGCTACACCTTC	CASSASPGDRWVGGYTF
-	TRBD1	TRBJ2-7	TRBV2	TGTGCCAGCATCAGGGACAGAAATTTTTACGAGCAGTACTTC	CASIRDRNFYEQYF
-	-	TRBJ2-7	TRBV13	TGTGCCAGCAGCTTAGGCCCTGCCAGGTACGAGCAGTACTTC	CASSLGPARYEQYF
-	-	TRBJ2-1	TRBV5-1	TGCGCCAGCAGCTTGGGGACAGTTGACAATGAGCAGTTCTTC	CASSLGTVDNEQFF
few	TRBD1	TRBJ2-7	TRBV5-3	TGTGCCAGAAGACAGGGGATCTACGAGCAGTACTTC	CARRQGIYEQYF
-	TRBD2	TRBJ2-5	TRBV9	TGTGCCAGCAGCGCGAGGGCGGGGGGCGGTGGAGAGACCCAGTACTTC	CASSARAGGGGETQYF
-	-	TRBJ1-2	TRBV6-5	TGTGCCAGCAGTTACTCTTTTATTCGGGATCTCTATGGCTACACCTTC	CASSYSFIRDLYGYTF
-	TRBD1	TRBJ2-7	TRBV29-1	TGCAGCGTCTTAAGGACAGGGGCCCACGAGCAGTACTTC	CSVLRTGAHEQYF
-	TRBD2	TRBJ2-5	TRBV5-1	TGCGCCAGCAGCTCCTTAGCGGGGGGCTCTCAAGAGACCCAGTACTTC	CASSSLAGGSQETQYF
-	TRBD1	TRBJ2-5	TRBV28	TGTGCCAGCAGTTGGGACAGGATACAAGAGACCCAGTACTTC	CASSWDRIQETQYF
-	TRBD2	TRBJ2-3	TRBV7-6	TGTGCCAGCAGCTTTGCGGGGGGATCGTTAGATACGCAGTATTTT	CASSFAGGSLDTQYF
-	-	TRBJ1-5	TRBV7-2	TGTGCCAGCACCCCGACATCATGGGGGGTATCCAGCAATCAGCCCCAGCATTTT	CASTPTSWGVSSNQPQHF
-	TRBD2	TRBJ2-5	TRBV2	TGTGCCAGCATCGAGGGCCCTAGCGGGGGTCGGCGGGCCCAGTACTTC	CASIEGPSGGRRAQYF
-	TRBD1	TRBJ1-1	TRBV19	TGTGCCAGTAGTATTCCCACGGACAGGGGAAGTCTAAACACTGAAGCTTTCTTT	CASSIPTDRGSLNTEAFF
-	-	TRBJ1-1	TRBV9	TGTGCCAGCAGCGAGGGGGGGGGAACTGAAGCTTTCTTT	CASSEGGGTEAFF
-	-	TRBJ1-6	TRBV7-6	TGTGCCAGCAGCTTAGTTAAGGGGGAAGGCTATAATTCACCCCTCCACTTT	CASSLVKGEGYNSPLHF
-	-	TRBJ2-6	TRBV27	TGTGCCAGCAGTGCGAGGACAGCACGCCCTGGGGCCAACGTCCTGACTTTC	CASSARTARPGANVLTF
-	-	TRBJ1-4	TRBV5-5	TGTGCCAGCAGCCCAACAATCACTAATGAAAAACTGTTTTTT	CASSPTITNEKLFF
-	-	TRBJ1-5	TRBV6-5	TGTGCCAGCAGTTACGTGCAGGGCGGTCAGCCCCAGCATTTT	CASSYVQGGQPQHF
once	-	TRBJ2-3	TRBV5-8	TGTGCCAGCAGCCAGGGGCTACGGACAGATACGCAGTATTTT	CASSQGLRTDTQYF